These 31 T cell receptor beta chains were all obtained from the same sample, sequenced in a study of spatial heterogeneity in lung cancer. Findings of the study overall: Expanded intratumoral alpha and beta TCR counts tracked tumor mutation counts.

TCRdb analysed the 5' RACE reads with MiXCR anew, one entry per CDR3 protein. This table holds about 18,000 distinct CDR3 sequences, 9.5% to 10% found once. Time point: sample taken at primary tumor resection. These receptors' antigens are unknown. This specimen was lung tumor tissue, taken at surgery. Source of these receptors: a female donor with early-stage non-small cell lung cancer.

Remarks on this clonotype: This beta chain represents an off-target read in a library built for alpha chains; its size is of limited meaning. V and J are TRBV30 and TRBJ1-1; 7 bases agree with TRBD1. V was pared by 4 bases and J by 6 bases, with 8 bases of the junction left unmatched. The CDR3 covers 13 residues. CDR1 and CDR2 (germline): GTSNPN, SVGIG (reference sequence). The CDR3 protein is CAWISTGYSEAFF. The CDR3 coding sequence is TGTGCCTGGATTTCGACAGGGTACTCTGAAGCTTTCTTT. The entire variable domain, with the rest obtained from reference TRBV30 and TRBJ1-1, is as follows: SQTIHQWPATLVQPVGSPLSLECTVEGTSNPNLYWYRQAAGRGLQLLFYSVGIGQISSEVPQNLSASRPQDRQFILSSKKLLLSDSGFYLCAWISTGYSEAFFGQGTRLTVV.

There are a few counts of this clonotype. This beta chain lies outside the target of a library built for alpha chains; its clone size means little. The chain carries TRBV12-3 or TRBV12-4 and TRBJ2-7; 8 bases are a match to TRBD1. The CDR3 is made up of 14 amino acids. Unmatched junction bases numbered 1, after V lost 3 bases and J lost 0 bases. CDR3 sequence reads: CASSFTGGSYEQYF. The CDR3 bases are TGTGCCAGCAGTTTTACAGGGGGCTCCTACGAGCAGTACTTC.

This clonotype qualifies as medium-sized. This beta chain is an off-target read within a library intended for alpha chains, so its frequency means little. The gene calls are TRBV4-3 and TRBJ2-7, with D hard to call. V was cut by 4 bases and J by 4 bases, with 14 bases left in between. This CDR3 contains 14 residues. Germline V gene lookup returns CDR1 LGHNA and CDR2 YSLEER. The CDR3 here is CASSLYLTVYEQYF. CDR3 in DNA: TGCGCCAGCAGCCTCTACCTGACGGTATACGAGCAGTACTTC.

This clonotype showed up just a few times. Found in a library prepared for alpha chains, this beta chain is an off-target read, and its abundance has little meaning. The chain employs TRBV20-1 and TRBJ2-1, with 10 bases aligning to TRBD2. The CDR3 consists of 14 residues. The germline V gene has CDR1 DFQATT and CDR2 SNEGSKA (reference sequence). V trimming: 3 bases; J trimming: 7 bases; junction bases outside the gene matches: 6. The CDR3 here is CSASQRGGLNEQFF. For the CDR3, the DNA is TGCAGTGCTAGCCAGCGGGGGGGCCTGAATGAGCAGTTCTTC.

This clonotype was counted many times. This beta chain represents an off-target read in a library built for alpha chains; its size is of limited meaning. CDR3 sequence (DNA): TGTGCCAGCAGCCTTGGGACGGAACGAAACACCATATATTTT. Amino acids: CASSLGTERNTIYF. The V gene is TRBV12-3 or TRBV12-4, the J gene TRBJ1-3, with D perhaps matching TRBD1 (5 bases). V dropped 6 bases and J dropped 5 bases, with 14 bases sitting between them. This CDR3 is built from 14 residues.

In this sample, this clonotype is medium-sized (0.01 to 0.1%). A library prepared for alpha chains yielded this beta chain as an off-target read; its size is of little meaning. The rearrangement links TRBV4-1 to TRBJ2-1, with 8 bases aligning to TRBD1. The CDR3 totals 16 residues. The germline gives CDR1 MGHRA, CDR2 YSYEKL. J gave up 6 bases and V 8 bases, and 15 bases lay outside the gene matches. In nucleotides, the CDR3 is TGCGCCAGCGCACCCGCCGCGGCAGGGGGCTTCAATGAGCAGTTCTTC. Translating it yields CASAPAAAGGFNEQFF.

Judged by abundance, this clonotype is medium-sized. This beta chain is off target for a library built for alpha chains, so its abundance means little. This chain links TRBV9 with TRBJ1-1, with D perhaps TRBD1 (6 bases). The CDR3 is 14 residues long. Deletions cut 2 bases from V and 6 bases from J, with 14 bases between. Germline CDR1 reads SGDLS; CDR2 reads YYNGEE. Here the CDR3 reads CASSVEQGLAEAFF. In nucleotides, the CDR3 is TGTGCCAGCAGCGTGGAACAGGGCCTGGCTGAAGCTTTCTTT.

Notes on this clonotype: For a library built for alpha chains, this beta chain is a stray read; little rests on its size. This chain links TRBV18 with TRBJ1-1; D unresolved. Per the germline V gene, CDR1 is KGHSH and CDR2 is LQKENI. V lost 3 bases and J 4 bases, leaving 9 bases between the germline ends. CDR3 size: 13 residues. DNA of the CDR3: TGTGCCAGCTCACCCCTGCAGGCCACTGAAGCTTTCTTT. Encoded protein: CASSPLQATEAFF.

Of note for this clonotype: Little can be read into the size of this beta chain, an off-target read in a library designed for alpha chains. The chain employs TRBV28 and TRBJ1-2, with 9 bases lining up with TRBD1. The CDR3 has 15 amino acids. CDR1 is MDHEN and CDR2 is SYDVKM in the germline V gene. J was trimmed by 6 bases and V by 5 bases; bases with no gene match: 10. The CDR3 spells CASSPLGQGMDGYTF. Here the CDR3 DNA reads TGTGCCAGCAGTCCCCTGGGACAGGGAATGGATGGCTACACCTTC.

Notes on this clonotype: Little can be read into the size of this beta chain, an off-target read in a library designed for alpha chains. V and J are TRBV18 and TRBJ2-2; 8 bases line up with TRBD1. Germline assignment: CDR1 KGHSH and CDR2 LQKENI. The CDR3 loop spans 16 amino acids. J was trimmed by 2 bases and V by 0 bases; bases with no gene match: 2. The CDR3 sequence: CASSPPGQVNTGELFF. DNA of the CDR3: TGTGCCAGCTCACCACCGGGACAGGTCAACACCGGGGAGCTGTTTTTT.

By proportion, this clonotype is medium-sized. Within a library made for alpha chains, this beta chain is off target, and its count is uninformative. This chain connects TRBV5-1 to TRBJ2-5, with 8 bases lining up with TRBD2. Germline V gene sequence: CDR1 SGHRS, CDR2 YFSETQ. The CDR3 sequence is 15 residues long. Unmatched junction bases numbered 7, after V lost 2 bases and J lost 4 bases. This CDR3 reads CASSFAGGTGETQYF. The CDR3 DNA reads as TGCGCCAGCAGCTTTGCGGGGGGTACAGGAGAGACCCAGTACTTC.

This clonotype was observed a handful of times. The library was built for alpha chains, so this beta chain is an off-target read and its size means little. V is TRBV20-1 and J is TRBJ2-4, with 7 bases lining up with TRBD2. CDR1 DFQATT and CDR2 SNEGSKA come from the germline V gene (reference sequence). This CDR3 region has 14 residues. V gave up 0 bases and J gave up 9 bases; unmatched junction bases: 8. The CDR3 sequence is CSARDWGRGGIQYF. In DNA form, the CDR3 reads TGCAGTGCTAGAGATTGGGGGAGGGGAGGCATTCAGTACTTC.

Ten or more counts support this clonotype. For a library built for alpha chains, this beta chain is a stray read; little rests on its size. The J gene is TRBJ2-7, the V gene TRBV12-3 or TRBV12-4; tentatively, D is TRBD1 or TRBD2 (6 bases each). The CDR3 has 14 residues. Deletions cut 8 bases from V and 5 bases from J, with 19 bases between. The CDR3, as DNA: TGTGCCAGCGATCGGGGGCAGACGAACCACGAGCAGTACTTC. Residues: CASDRGQTNHEQYF.

Of note for this clonotype: This beta chain appears as a stray read in a library generated for alpha chains; its size is not informative. The genes are TRBV6-6 and TRBJ1-6, with D perhaps TRBD1 (5 bases). Trimming removed 5 bases at V and 9 bases at J, with 14 bases between. The CDR3 runs 14 residues. The germline gives CDR1 MNHNY, CDR2 SVGAGI (reference sequence). In DNA, the CDR3 is TGTGCCAGCAGTCGGGACGGGTTCGGTTCACCCCTCCACTTT. Translation gives CASSRDGFGSPLHF.

The sample holds many counts of this clonotype. This beta chain represents an off-target read in a library built for alpha chains; its size is of limited meaning. This chain uses TRBV27 with TRBJ2-6; D gene ambiguous. The V and J ends lost 4 bases and 2 bases respectively, with 9 bases between them. The CDR3 length is 15 residues. Germline values: CDR1 MNHEY, CDR2 SMNVEV (reference sequence). CDR3 in amino acids: CASSSLRTGANVLTF. The CDR3, as DNA: TGTGCCAGCAGTTCCCTGCGAACTGGGGCCAACGTCCTGACTTTC.

This clonotype was seen a few times. Little can be read into the size of this beta chain, an off-target read in a library designed for alpha chains. The chain recombines TRBV18 with TRBJ2-7; TRBD2 agrees at 9 bases. CDR1 and CDR2 from the germline V gene are KGHSH and LQKENI. The V segment lost 6 bases and the J segment 7 bases; nucleotides outside the gene matches: 7. CDR3 size: 13 residues. CDR3 in amino acids: CASSSGGPLEQYF. In DNA form, the CDR3 reads TGTGCCAGCTCTAGCGGGGGACCACTGGAGCAGTACTTC. Complete variable domain (other parts from reference TRBV18 and TRBJ2-7): NAGVMQNPRHLVRRRGQEARLRCSPMKGHSHVYWYRQLPEEGLKFMVYLQKENIIDESGMPKERFSAEFPKEGPSILRIQQVVRGDSAAYFCASSSGGPLEQYFGPGTRLTVT.

There are many counts of this clonotype. For a library built for alpha chains, this beta chain is a stray read; little rests on its size. This chain connects TRBV7-8 to TRBJ2-5; D may correspond to TRBD1 or TRBD2 (5 bases each). The CDR3 spans 16 residues. V lost 5 bases to trimming and J lost 1 base, with 17 bases between them. The germline gives CDR1 SGHVS, CDR2 FQNEAQ. CDR3 in amino acids: CASSRSSGALQETQYF. The CDR3 DNA sequence: TGTGCCAGCAGCCGTTCTTCCGGGGCTCTCCAAGAGACCCAGTACTTC.

Comment on this clonotype: This beta chain is off target for a library built for alpha chains, so its abundance means little. The chain joins TRBV5-1 to TRBJ1-1; 10 nucleotides match TRBD1. This CDR3 is 15 amino acids long. V lost 3 bases and J lost 7; bases outside the gene matches: 9. Germline assignment: CDR1 SGHRS and CDR2 YFSETQ. The CDR3 region has the DNA TGCGCCAGCAGCTGGAGGGGGACAGGGGAAAGTGAAGCTTTCTTT. It translates to CASSWRGTGESEAFF.

As regards this clonotype: As an off-target read in a library built for alpha chains, this beta chain has a frequency of little significance. The chain recombines TRBV30 with TRBJ1-2; TRBD1 matches at 8 bases. The CDR3 runs to 13 residues. Losses at the gene ends were 5 bases for V and 8 bases for J; bases not matched to a gene: 10. From germline, CDR1 is GTSNPN and CDR2 SVGIG (reference sequence). The CDR3 loop is CAWSTGGSTGYTF. DNA for the CDR3: TGTGCCTGGTCTACAGGGGGGAGCACCGGCTACACCTTC.

This clonotype was seen only a few times. In a library made to pick up alpha chains, this beta chain is a stray read with a size that means little. The CDR3 nucleotides read TGTGCCAGCAGCTTAGACAGTAAAGAGACCCAGTACTTC. It yields the protein CASSLDSKETQYF. The genes are TRBV7-2 and TRBJ2-5; no firm D call. Trimming removed 1 base at V and 3 bases at J, with 6 bases between. The CDR3 sequence is 13 residues long. CDR1 and CDR2 from the germline V gene are SGHTA and FQGNSA.

This clonotype was counted a few times. Since it is a stray read in a library aimed at alpha chains, this beta chain has a size that is not meaningful. The rearrangement links TRBV4-2 to TRBJ2-2, with D hard to call. CDR1 is LGHNA and CDR2 is YNFKEQ in the germline V gene. V lost 2 bases to trimming and J lost 8 bases, with 9 bases between them. This CDR3 contains 13 residues. DNA of the CDR3: TGTGCCAGCAGCCAACCGTCACTGGGGGAGCTGTTTTTT. Translation gives CASSQPSLGELFF.

This clonotype was observed at least ten times. This beta chain was picked up by a library intended for alpha chains and is off target, so its count carries little meaning. This rearrangement joins TRBV27 to TRBJ1-2; no definite D call. The V and J ends lost 8 bases and 14 bases respectively, with 15 bases between them. Germline CDR1 reads MNHEY; CDR2 reads SMNVEV (reference sequence). This CDR3 spans 10 amino acids. CDR3 loop: CASSPRFWTF. The DNA of the CDR3 is TGTGCCAGCTCTCCGAGGTTTTGGACCTTC.

Ten or more counts support this clonotype. A library made for alpha chains picked up this beta chain off target, so its size means little. The V call is TRBV7-9, the J call TRBJ2-3; 9 nucleotides match TRBD2. V lost 5 bases, J lost 3 bases, and 18 bases stayed unmatched. The CDR3 length is 19 residues. Germline-derived CDR1 and CDR2 are SEHNR and FQNEAQ (reference sequence). In DNA form, the CDR3 reads TGTGCCAGCAGCCCCCCCAGCGGGGGGCCCCCCAGGTTGACAGATACGCAGTATTTT. Protein: CASSPPSGGPPRLTDTQYF.

This clonotype has ten or more counts. In a library made to pick up alpha chains, this beta chain is a stray read with a size that means little. V and J are TRBV4-2 and TRBJ2-2; TRBD1 might be the D (7 bases). The CDR3 covers 16 residues. Germline V gene lookup returns CDR1 LGHNA and CDR2 YNFKEQ. V was pared by 2 bases and J by 4 bases, with 14 bases between. The CDR3 loop reads CASSQQGGASTGELFF. Written as DNA, the CDR3 is TGTGCCAGCAGCCAACAGGGGGGAGCGAGCACCGGGGAGCTGTTTTTT.

This clonotype was observed many times. This beta chain came through as a stray read in a library set up for alpha chains, and its size says little. The chain recombines TRBV30 with TRBJ2-3; D unclear. Germline-derived CDR1 and CDR2 are GTSNPN and SVGIG (reference sequence). The V and J ends lost 3 bases and 8 bases respectively, with 15 bases between them. CDR3 length: 13 residues. The chain's CDR3 is CAWRARSIGTQYF. DNA for the CDR3: TGTGCCTGGAGGGCGCGGAGCATTGGTACGCAGTATTTT.

By its share, this clonotype is medium-sized. Because the library targeted alpha chains, this beta chain is an off-target read whose size means little. The rearrangement joins TRBV6-2 or TRBV6-3 to TRBJ1-5, with D possibly matching TRBD1 (5 bases). The CDR3 consists of 13 residues. Germline assignment: CDR1 MNHEY and CDR2 SVGEGT. Deletions cut 6 bases from V and 7 bases from J, with 13 bases between. CDR3 sequence: CASRKSGSQPQHF. The CDR3 DNA reads as TGTGCCAGCAGGAAGTCAGGGAGCCAGCCCCAGCATTTT.

To note about this clonotype: Since the library was made to target alpha chains, this beta chain is a stray read and its abundance is not meaningful. The rearrangement links TRBV19 to TRBJ1-5; possibly TRBD1 for D (6 bases). V was trimmed by 0 bases and J by 7 bases, leaving 10 bases between them. The CDR3 is 14 amino acids. Germline lookup yields CDR1 LNHDA and CDR2 SQIVND (reference sequence). The CDR3 DNA is TGTGCCAGTAGTATAGAGGGGGCCGTCCAGCCCCAGCATTTT. Amino acids: CASSIEGAVQPQHF.

As for this clonotype: The library was prepared for alpha chains; this beta chain is a stray read, so its frequency means little. V usage is TRBV3-1 and J usage is TRBJ2-5; no clear D. The germline V and J ends were trimmed by 1 base and 4 bases, with 7 bases remaining between them. Germline CDR1 reads LGHDT; CDR2 reads YNNKEL (reference sequence). The CDR3 is 13 amino acids. CDR3 in amino acids: CASSQVSRETQYF. The CDR3 DNA is TGTGCCAGCAGCCAAGTGTCCCGAGAGACCCAGTACTTC.

With respect to this clonotype: Since it is a stray read in a library aimed at alpha chains, this beta chain has a size that is not meaningful. This chain links TRBV6-5 with TRBJ2-1; 7 nucleotides line up with TRBD2. Germline V lookup: CDR1 MNHEY, CDR2 SVGAGI. The CDR3 consists of 16 residues. Trimming cost V 7 bases and J 8 bases; bases outside gene matches: 17. CDR3 in DNA: TGTGCCAGCACGTCCCCTGCAGCGGGGACGAAACATGAGCAGTTCTTC. Translation: CASTSPAAGTKHEQFF.

Concerning this clonotype itself: Since the library was made to target alpha chains, this beta chain is a stray read and its abundance is not meaningful. The chain combines TRBV5-1 with TRBJ1-5; TRBD1 agrees at 10 bases. V lost 3 bases, J lost 1 base, and 13 bases stayed unmatched. The germline V gene has CDR1 SGHRS and CDR2 YFSETQ. The CDR3 extends over 19 amino acids. CDR3 DNA: TGCGCCAGCAGCTCCGACCGGGACAGGGGATCTAGAAGCAATCAGCCCCAGCATTTT. Protein: CASSSDRDRGSRSNQPQHF.

In this sample, this clonotype turned up many times. A library prepared for alpha chains yielded this beta chain as an off-target read; its size is of little meaning. This sequence joins TRBV29-1 and TRBJ2-3; D not certain. Trimming took 6 bases from V and 2 from J, leaving 12 bases between them. CDR1 is SQVTM and CDR2 is ANQGSEA in the germline V gene. The CDR3 is made up of 13 amino acids. CDR3 in DNA: TGCAGCGTCACCGGTGACCTCACAGATACGCAGTATTTT. As protein: CSVTGDLTDTQYF.